The 6 T cell receptor beta chains below all came from one sample that was sequenced in a study of PD-1 blockade in classical Hodgkin lymphoma. Profiled with immunoSEQ multiplex PCR; TCRdb holds only in-frame clones, not every one. The table has about 4,300 clones, approximately 68% seen once; the top ten hold almost 25%. Time point defined: cycle 4 day 1 (C4D1), after about 6 weeks of nivolumab. After autologous stem cell transplantation all patients relapsed, and prior brentuximab vedotin exposure differed between cohorts. From thawed PBMCs, CD8+ T cells were isolated by magnetic negative selection. The specimen was CD8+ T cells from blood, collected before the fourth cycle of nivolumab. Receptors were obtained from a human donor with classical Hodgkin lymphoma.

The rearrangement uses TRBV9 and TRBJ1-1; D is unresolved. The V gene's germline CDR1 is SGDLS and CDR2 YYNGEE. V lost 0 bases and J 5 bases, leaving 8 bases between the germline ends. There are 13 residues in the CDR3. This CDR3 is CASSVGQRTEAFF. CDR3 coding DNA: TGTGCCAGCAGCGTAGGGCAGAGAACTGAAGCTTTCTTT. Based on the CDR3 plus reference TRBV9 and TRBJ1-1, the full variable domain is DSGVTQTPKHLITATGQRVTLRCSPRSGDLSVYWYQQSLDQGLQFLIQYYNGEERAKGNILERFSAQQFPDLHSELNLSSLELGDSALYFCASSVGQRTEAFFGQGTRLTVV.

V usage is TRBV4-2 and J usage is TRBJ2-7; TRBD2 matches at 7 bases. With V trimmed by 0 bases and J by 3 bases, 5 bases remained unmatched. From germline, CDR1 is LGHNA and CDR2 YNFKEQ. The CDR3 is 15 residues long. The CDR3 bases are TGTGCCAGCAGCCAAGAATGGGCGGGGGACTACGAGCAGTACTTC. Translation gives CASSQEWAGDYEQYF.

The chain couples TRBV5-8 to TRBJ1-2; D is undetermined. CDR3 size: 12 residues. Germline V gene sequence: CDR1 SGHTS, CDR2 YDEGEE. Deletions cut 1 base from V and 4 bases from J, with 5 bases between. The CDR3 reads CASSLSIYGYTF. DNA for the CDR3: TGTGCCAGCAGCTTGTCTATCTATGGCTACACCTTC.

This clone was counted between two and nine times. The V call is TRBV9, the J call TRBJ2-7; D is possibly TRBD1 or TRBD2 (5 bases each). CDR3 size: 14 residues. Germline V gives CDR1 SGDLS, CDR2 YYNGEE. V gave up 0 bases and J gave up 4 bases, with 11 bases separating them. The DNA of the CDR3 is TGTGCCAGCAGCGTAGGGGACGGAGTGTACGAGCAGTACTTC. Residues: CASSVGDGVYEQYF.

The chain uses TRBV6-1 and TRBJ2-7; the match to TRBD2 covers 8 bases. V was pared by 6 bases and J by 3 bases, with 4 bases of the junction left unmatched. The CDR3 has 13 amino acids. Germline V gives CDR1 MNHNS, CDR2 SASEGT. CDR3 sequence reads: CASRYSGGYEQYF. The CDR3 DNA follows: TGTGCCAGCAGATACAGCGGGGGCTACGAGCAGTACTTC.

This chain links TRBV27 with TRBJ1-1; D is perhaps TRBD1 (6 bases). The CDR3 is 15 residues long. Between the trimmed V and J ends, which lost 0 bases and 1 base, there was a span of 9 bases. Germline assignment: CDR1 MNHEY and CDR2 SMNVEV (reference sequence). This CDR3 is CASSLSGHANTEAFF. The CDR3 DNA is TGTGCCAGCAGTTTATCGGGACATGCGAACACTGAAGCTTTCTTT.